This note documents a single TCR beta chain sequence. The data were taken from a study of cytomegalovirus exposure and HLA in healthy donors. The PCR ran on 60 Vbeta and 13 Jbeta primers. TCRdb keeps only in-frame clones here, not all; method: immunoSEQ multiplex PCR. Found here are 120,000 or so clones, roughly 80% of them singletons; the top ten hold approximately 1.3%. The sample comprised PBMCs. The receptor was derived from a woman aged 30 to 39 in good health and CMV-seronegative.

The CDR3 is CASTPRVQGAFGYTF. The CDR3, as DNA: TGTGCCAGCACCCCCCGGGTACAGGGGGCTTTCGGCTACACCTTC. The chain combines TRBV28 with TRBJ1-2; 9 bases are a match to TRBD1. The V gene end was trimmed by 7 bases and the J gene end by 8 bases; junction bases not matched to a gene: 14. The germline CDR1 and CDR2 sequences are MDHEN and SYDVKM. The CDR3 is 15 residues long.